The next 14 T cell receptor beta chains were all read from a single sample in a study of T cell responses to AZD1222 COVID-19 vaccine. The method was immunoSEQ multiplex PCR; TCRdb's version includes in-frame clones alone and lacks a portion of them. The table records about 120,000 clones, around 92% of them present only once. The sample here was peripheral blood, taken on day 0 of AZD1222 vaccination. All receptors derive from an adult in good health.

Remarks on this clone: At one end the junction does not follow the germline gene, possibly because of a read error. The rearrangement joins TRBV28 to TRBJ2-3; 10 nucleotides line up with TRBD2. Germline V CDR1 and CDR2: MDHEN, SYDVKM. This CDR3 is built from 15 residues. In DNA form, the CDR3 reads TGTGCCAGCACTTTACTAGCGGGGATCACAGATACGCAGTATTTT. Translating gives CASTLLAGITDTQYF. The full variable domain, its missing parts supplied by reference TRBV28 and TRBJ2-3, is DVKVTQSSRYLVKRTGEKVFLECVQDMDHENMFWYRQDPGLGLRLIYFSYDVKMKEKGDIPEGYSVSREKKERFSLILESASTNQTSMYLCASTLLAGITDTQYFGPGTRLTVL.

The V call is TRBV30, the J call TRBJ2-2; no definite D call. Between the trimmed V and J ends, which lost 5 bases and 4 bases, there was a span of 17 bases. The germline gives CDR1 GTSNPN, CDR2 SVGIG (reference sequence). This CDR3 is 15 amino acids long. As DNA, the CDR3 is TGTGCCTGGTTCTCAGTACGGTCCCGCACCGGGGAGCTGTTTTTT. Translating it yields CAWFSVRSRTGELFF.

The V gene is TRBV19, the J gene TRBJ1-1; D uncertain. Deletions cut 10 bases from V and 0 bases from J, with 6 bases between. CDR1 LNHDA and CDR2 SQIVND come from the germline V gene (reference sequence). The CDR3 length is 11 residues. CDR3 bases: TGTGCCACCATCTTGAACACTGAAGCTTTCTTT. Amino acids: CATILNTEAFF. Drawing the rest from reference TRBV19 and TRBJ1-1, the complete variable domain is DGGITQSPKYLFRKEGQNVTLSCEQNLNHDAMYWYRQDPGQGLRLIYYSQIVNDFQKGDIAEGYSVSREKKESFPLTVTSAQKNPTAFYLCATILNTEAFFGQGTRLTVV.

CDR3 in amino acids: CASSLPLAGGTDTQYF. The CDR3 nucleotides are TGTGCCAGCAGTCTCCCATTGGCGGGTGGGACAGATACGCAGTATTTT. The J gene is TRBJ2-3, the V gene TRBV28; a possible D gene is TRBD2 (5 bases). V was shortened by 5 bases and J by 3 bases, with 18 bases between the two germline ends. The germline gives CDR1 MDHEN, CDR2 SYDVKM. This CDR3 spans 16 amino acids.

V gene TRBV4-3 combines with J gene TRBJ2-1; D not certain. Germline V gene sequence: CDR1 LGHNA, CDR2 YSLEER. Deletions cut 0 bases from V and 6 bases from J, with 12 bases between. The CDR3 sequence is 15 residues long. The CDR3 region has the DNA TGCGCCAGCAGCCAAGATTACGGGTTGCCCAATGAGCAGTTCTTC. It translates to CASSQDYGLPNEQFF.

The chain recombines TRBV6-5 with TRBJ2-7; D could derive from TRBD1 or TRBD2 (6 bases each). The CDR3 loop spans 14 amino acids. Between the trimmed V and J ends, which lost 9 bases and 3 bases, there was a span of 18 bases. The V gene's germline CDR1 is MNHEY and CDR2 SVGAGI. This CDR3 is CASGRGAGFYEQYF. In nucleotides, the CDR3 is TGTGCCAGTGGTAGGGGGGCAGGTTTCTACGAGCAGTACTTC.

V usage is TRBV28 and J usage is TRBJ2-7, with D maybe TRBD2 (6 bases). This CDR3 is built from 22 residues. Trimming cost V 4 bases and J 3 bases, with 37 bases left between them. Germline assignment: CDR1 MDHEN and CDR2 SYDVKM. This CDR3 is CASSSAGRKRRCYLVLIYEQYF. The CDR3 DNA is TGTGCCAGCAGTTCTGCGGGGCGCAAGCGGCGCTGTTATCTAGTCCTAATCTACGAGCAGTACTTC.

The chain links TRBV28 to TRBJ2-5; D may be TRBD1 (5 bases). The V gene's germline CDR1 is MDHEN and CDR2 SYDVKM. Trimming shortened V by 2 bases and J by 5 bases, and 15 bases separated the two germline ends. The CDR3 loop spans 15 amino acids. The CDR3 spells CASSLIQAGQETQYF. The CDR3 nucleotides are TGTGCCAGCAGTTTAATCCAGGCAGGGCAGGAGACCCAGTACTTC.

CDR3 region: CSVSVGRPSGNTIYF. DNA of the CDR3: TGCAGCGTTTCTGTAGGGAGACCCTCTGGAAACACCATATATTTT. V usage is TRBV29-1 and J usage is TRBJ1-3; no reliable D call. The CDR3 runs 15 residues. V was shortened by 5 bases and J by 0 bases, with 14 bases between the two germline ends. CDR1 and CDR2 from the germline V gene are SQVTM and ANQGSEA.

This chain uses TRBV7-2 with TRBJ2-1; 9 bases are shared with TRBD2. Germline trimming cut 5 bases from V and 8 bases from J; bases unmatched to any gene: 7. The CDR3 is 14 amino acids. From germline, CDR1 is SGHTA and CDR2 FQGNSA. In DNA form, the CDR3 reads TGTGCCAGCAGCCGCGGGGGGGCGGTAGATGAGCAGTTCTTC. It yields the protein CASSRGGAVDEQFF.

The chain carries TRBV27 and TRBJ1-2, with TRBD1 matching over 8 bases. Trimming at V came to 4 bases and at J to 2 bases, leaving 18 bases not matched to a gene. The length of the CDR3 is 19 residues. The germline V gene encodes CDR1 MNHEY and CDR2 SMNVEV (reference sequence). CDR3 sequence reads: CASSSLGQVGSMENYGYTF. The DNA for the CDR3 is TGTGCCAGCAGTTCCTTGGGACAGGTCGGATCAATGGAAAACTATGGCTACACCTTC.

V gene TRBV19 combines with J gene TRBJ1-5; D is perhaps TRBD1 (5 bases). The V end lost 9 bases, the J end lost 3 bases, and 18 bases lay between the germline ends. Germline V CDR1 and CDR2: LNHDA, SQIVND (reference sequence). The CDR3 totals 15 residues. The DNA of the CDR3 is TGTGCCAGCCAACCCTCGGGACGGATCAATCAGCCCCAGCATTTT. It specifies CASQPSGRINQPQHF.

The chain recombines TRBV5-4 with TRBJ1-4, with 11 bases fitting TRBD1. V lost 4 bases and J lost 7; bases outside the gene matches: 3. The CDR3 spans 14 residues. CDR1 is SGHNT and CDR2 is YYREEE in the germline V gene (reference sequence). The CDR3 loop reads CASSGQGAREKLFF. CDR3 in DNA: TGTGCCAGCAGCGGACAGGGGGCCCGTGAAAAACTGTTTTTT.

This chain connects TRBV7-2 to TRBJ2-2, with a weak D call TRBD1 (6 bases). Germline CDR1 SGHTA, CDR2 FQGNSA. There are 15 residues in the CDR3. V gave up 3 bases and J gave up 1 base, with 9 bases separating them. The DNA of the CDR3 is TGTGCCAGCAGCTTCCAGGACAGGAACACCGGGGAGCTGTTTTTT. Translating it yields CASSFQDRNTGELFF.